The sequence of this T cell receptor beta chain was determined in a study of T cell clonality in common variable immunodeficiency. The study, taken as a whole, reports: Common variable immunodeficiency TCR beta sequences reportedly had fewer deletions and N-nucleotide insertions.

In the case of this clone: The antigen remains unidentified. The read halts 3 residues ahead of the CDR3 end, with the missing end drawn from the germline J gene.

Sequencing used immunoSEQ multiplex PCR; TCRdb keeps in-frame clones, though not all of them. This repertoire lists more than 13,000 clones without singletons; 8.5% to 10% sits in the top ten. This CDR3 comprises 15 residues. Deletions cut 4 bases from V and 4 bases from J, with 16 bases between. Looked up from germline, CDR1 is SGHTA and CDR2 is FQGNSA. Replacement immunoglobulin had been given to every CVID subject for at least one year. Material for sequencing was peripheral blood mononuclear cells. J is TRBJ2-5 and V is TRBV7-2; a weak D match, TRBD1 (6 bases). The sequence derives from a human donor with common variable immunodeficiency. The CDR3: CASSSSTGLGETQYF. The sequenced part of the CDR3 DNA is TGTGCCAGCAGCTCATCGACAGGCTTGGGAGAGACC.